This paragraph reports one T cell receptor (beta chain). What it binds is not known. These data originate in a study of blood T cells in healthy people across ages. General observations from the study: Reliance upon unsorted PBMCs precluded definitive naive versus antigen-experienced comparison. Diversity figures derived from one million T cells were judged to underestimate the true value.

Together with a sample-barcoded 5' primer, a J-beta primer mix was included in a second PCR lasting roughly 6 to 12 cycles. TCRdb analysed the 5' RACE reads with MiXCR anew, one entry per CDR3 protein. The sample holds some 1 million distinct CDR3 sequences, 45% seen once. After removal of 3 bases from V and 6 bases from J, the junction contained 8 bases not matched to a gene. Germline values: CDR1 DFQATT, CDR2 SNEGSKA (reference sequence). The CDR3 has 14 amino acids. The receptor was isolated from a woman aged 55 to 70 in good health. Sequenced sample: blood. The chain carries TRBV20-1 and TRBJ2-1, with 7 nucleotides matching TRBD2. The CDR3 here is CSARGWEGLNEQFF. CDR3 in DNA: TGCAGTGCTAGGGGGTGGGAGGGCCTCAATGAGCAGTTCTTC.